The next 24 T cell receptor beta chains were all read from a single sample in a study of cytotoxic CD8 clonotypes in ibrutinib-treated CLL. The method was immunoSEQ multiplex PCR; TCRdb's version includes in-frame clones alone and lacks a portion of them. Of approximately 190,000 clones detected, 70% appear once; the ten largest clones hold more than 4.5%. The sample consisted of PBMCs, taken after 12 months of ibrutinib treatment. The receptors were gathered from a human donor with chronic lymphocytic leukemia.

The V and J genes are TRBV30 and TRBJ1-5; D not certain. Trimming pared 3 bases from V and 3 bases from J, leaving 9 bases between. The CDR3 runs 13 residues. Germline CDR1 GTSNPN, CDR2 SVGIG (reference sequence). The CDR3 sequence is CAWSMGLNQPQHF. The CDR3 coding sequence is TGTGCCTGGAGCATGGGCCTCAATCAGCCCCAGCATTTT.

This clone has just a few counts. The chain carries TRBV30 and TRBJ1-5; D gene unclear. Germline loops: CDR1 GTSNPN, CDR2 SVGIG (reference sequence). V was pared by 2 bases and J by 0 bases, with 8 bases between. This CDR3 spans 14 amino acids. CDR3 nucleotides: TGTGCCTGGAGTTCGAGGCTTAGCAATCAGCCCCAGCATTTT. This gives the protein CAWSSRLSNQPQHF.

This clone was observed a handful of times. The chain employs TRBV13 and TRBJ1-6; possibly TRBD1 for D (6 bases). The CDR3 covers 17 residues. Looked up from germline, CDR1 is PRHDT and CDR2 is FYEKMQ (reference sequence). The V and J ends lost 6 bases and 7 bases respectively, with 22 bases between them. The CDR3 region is CASSSLLRGDGNSPLHF. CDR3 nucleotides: TGTGCCAGCAGTTCGTTGCTGAGGGGGGACGGAAATTCACCCCTCCACTTT.

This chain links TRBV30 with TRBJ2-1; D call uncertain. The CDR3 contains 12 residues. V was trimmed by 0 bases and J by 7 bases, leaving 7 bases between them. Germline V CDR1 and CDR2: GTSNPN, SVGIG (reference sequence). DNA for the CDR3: TGTGCCTGGAGTGTACCCCGGAATGAGCAGTTCTTC. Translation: CAWSVPRNEQFF.

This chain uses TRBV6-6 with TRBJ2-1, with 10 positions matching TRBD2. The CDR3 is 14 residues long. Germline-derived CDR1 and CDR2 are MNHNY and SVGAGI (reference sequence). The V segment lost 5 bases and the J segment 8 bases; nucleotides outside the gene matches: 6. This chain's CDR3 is CASSLAGEVDEQFF. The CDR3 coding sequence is TGTGCCAGCAGTCTAGCGGGAGAGGTCGATGAGCAGTTCTTC.

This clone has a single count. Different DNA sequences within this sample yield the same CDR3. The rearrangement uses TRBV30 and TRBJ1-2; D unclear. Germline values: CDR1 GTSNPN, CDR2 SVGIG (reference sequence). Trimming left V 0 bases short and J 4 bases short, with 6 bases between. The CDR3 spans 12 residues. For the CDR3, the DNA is TGTGCCTGGAGTGTAACGAGCTATGGCTACACCTTC. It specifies CAWSVTSYGYTF.

DNA for the CDR3: TGCGCCAGCAGCCATGAGGGTCAGGGTGATCAGCCCCAGCATTTT. It codes for CASSHEGQGDQPQHF. The chain recombines TRBV4-3 with TRBJ1-5, with D perhaps TRBD1 (5 bases). Deletions cut 3 bases from V and 5 bases from J, with 14 bases between. CDR1 is LGHNA, CDR2 YSLEER, per germline. This CDR3 comprises 15 residues.

As DNA, the CDR3 is TGTGCCAGCAGCTTATCGGGAGCTCGGGAGACCCAGTACTTC. This encodes CASSLSGARETQYF. The J gene is TRBJ2-5, the V gene TRBV7-9, with D possibly matching TRBD2 (6 bases). V was clipped by 2 bases and J by 5 bases, with 12 bases between them. This CDR3 spans 14 amino acids. Looked up from germline, CDR1 is SEHNR and CDR2 is FQNEAQ (reference sequence).

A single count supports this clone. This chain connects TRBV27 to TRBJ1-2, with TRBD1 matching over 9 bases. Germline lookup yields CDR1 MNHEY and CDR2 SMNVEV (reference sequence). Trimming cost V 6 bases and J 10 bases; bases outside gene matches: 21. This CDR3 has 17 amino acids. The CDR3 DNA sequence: TGTGCCAGCAGGGTCCGCGGACTAACTGGGACAGGGACTGACTACACCTTC. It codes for CASRVRGLTGTGTDYTF.

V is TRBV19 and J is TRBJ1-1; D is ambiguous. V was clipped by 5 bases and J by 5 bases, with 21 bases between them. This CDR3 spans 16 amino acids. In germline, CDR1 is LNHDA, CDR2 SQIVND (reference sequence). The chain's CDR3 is CASSPIGMRLRTEAFF. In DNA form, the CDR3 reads TGTGCCAGTAGTCCGATTGGGATGCGTCTAAGAACTGAAGCTTTCTTT.

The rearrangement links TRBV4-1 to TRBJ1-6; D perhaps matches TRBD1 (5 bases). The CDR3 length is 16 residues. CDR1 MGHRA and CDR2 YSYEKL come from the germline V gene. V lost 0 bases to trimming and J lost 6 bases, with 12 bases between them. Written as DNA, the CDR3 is TGCGCCAGCAGCCAAGATGCACCCGGGGGTAATTCACCCCTCCACTTT. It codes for CASSQDAPGGNSPLHF.

This CDR3 is CASSPWGLRQGARTGELFF. In DNA form, the CDR3 reads TGTGCCAGCAGCCCATGGGGCCTGCGGCAGGGGGCAAGGACCGGGGAGCTGTTTTTT. The chain links TRBV7-2 to TRBJ2-2, with 8 bases aligning to TRBD1. V lost 5 bases, J lost 5 bases, and 19 bases stayed unmatched. Germline V gives CDR1 SGHTA, CDR2 FQGNSA. The CDR3 has 19 residues.

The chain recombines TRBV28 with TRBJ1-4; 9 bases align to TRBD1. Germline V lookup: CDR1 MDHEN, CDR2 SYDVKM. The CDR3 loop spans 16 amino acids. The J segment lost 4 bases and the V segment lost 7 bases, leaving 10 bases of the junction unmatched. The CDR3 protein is CASNWGGTGINEKLFF. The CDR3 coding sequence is TGTGCCAGCAACTGGGGCGGGACAGGGATTAATGAAAAACTGTTTTTT.

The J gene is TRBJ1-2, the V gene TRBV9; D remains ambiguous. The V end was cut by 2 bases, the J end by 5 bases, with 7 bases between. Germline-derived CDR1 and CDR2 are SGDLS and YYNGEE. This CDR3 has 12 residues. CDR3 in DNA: TGTGCCAGCAGCGTTCCCTCTTATGGCTACACCTTC. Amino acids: CASSVPSYGYTF.

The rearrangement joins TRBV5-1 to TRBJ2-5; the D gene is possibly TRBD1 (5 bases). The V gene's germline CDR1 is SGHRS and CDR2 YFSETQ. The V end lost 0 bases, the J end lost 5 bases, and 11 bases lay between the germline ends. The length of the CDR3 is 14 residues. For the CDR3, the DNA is TGCGCCAGCAGCTTGGCCTCAGGGCACGAGACCCAGTACTTC. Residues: CASSLASGHETQYF.

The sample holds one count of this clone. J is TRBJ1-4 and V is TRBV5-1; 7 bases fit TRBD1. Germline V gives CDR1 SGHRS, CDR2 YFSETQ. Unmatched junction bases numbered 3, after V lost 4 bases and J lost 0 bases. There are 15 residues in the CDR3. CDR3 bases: TGCGCCAGCAGCGGAACAGGGGCAACTAATGAAAAACTGTTTTTT. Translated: CASSGTGATNEKLFF.

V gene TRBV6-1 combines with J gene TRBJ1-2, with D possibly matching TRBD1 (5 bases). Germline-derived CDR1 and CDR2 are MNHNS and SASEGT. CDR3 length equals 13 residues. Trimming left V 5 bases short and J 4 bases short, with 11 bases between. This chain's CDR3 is CASSLQAGYGYTF. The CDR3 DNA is TGTGCCAGCAGTCTACAGGCGGGCTATGGCTACACCTTC.

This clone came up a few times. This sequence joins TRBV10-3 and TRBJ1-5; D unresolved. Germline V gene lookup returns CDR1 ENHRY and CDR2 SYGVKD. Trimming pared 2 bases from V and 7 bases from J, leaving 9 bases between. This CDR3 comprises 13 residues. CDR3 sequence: CAISEGFRQPQHF. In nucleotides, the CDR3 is TGTGCCATCAGTGAGGGCTTCAGGCAGCCCCAGCATTTT.

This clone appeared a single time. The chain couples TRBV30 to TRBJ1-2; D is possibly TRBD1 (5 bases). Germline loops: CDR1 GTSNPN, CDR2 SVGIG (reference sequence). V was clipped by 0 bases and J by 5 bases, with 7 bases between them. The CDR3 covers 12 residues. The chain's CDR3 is CAWSVRGYGYTF. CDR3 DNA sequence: TGTGCCTGGAGTGTCCGGGGGTATGGCTACACCTTC.

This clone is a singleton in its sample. The CDR3 protein is CASRLYSGAEFYNSPLHF. The CDR3 nucleotides read TGTGCAAGTCGCTTATATAGTGGCGCTGAGTTCTATAATTCACCCCTCCACTTT. The rearrangement uses TRBV12-2 and TRBJ1-6. TRBV12-2 is recorded as a pseudogene. The CDR3 has 18 amino acids.

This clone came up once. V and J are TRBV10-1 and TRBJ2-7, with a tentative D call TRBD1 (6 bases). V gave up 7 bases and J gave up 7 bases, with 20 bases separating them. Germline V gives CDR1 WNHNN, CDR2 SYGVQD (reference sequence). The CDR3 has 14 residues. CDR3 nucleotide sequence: TGCGCCAGCATCGAGGGGGACGGACCGGAGGAGCAGTACTTC. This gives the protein CASIEGDGPEEQYF.

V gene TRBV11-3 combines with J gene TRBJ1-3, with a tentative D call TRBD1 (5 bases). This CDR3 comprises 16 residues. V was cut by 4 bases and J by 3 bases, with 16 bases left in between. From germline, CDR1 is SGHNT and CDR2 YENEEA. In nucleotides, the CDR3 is TGTGCCAGCAGCTCGGGACGGCCACCCTTTGGAAACACCATATATTTT. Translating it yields CASSSGRPPFGNTIYF.

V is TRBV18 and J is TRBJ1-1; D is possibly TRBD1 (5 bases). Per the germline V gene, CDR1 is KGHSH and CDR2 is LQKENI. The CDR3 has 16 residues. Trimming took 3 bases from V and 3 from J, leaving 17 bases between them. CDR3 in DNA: TGTGCCAGCTCACCCAATTTACAGGTCCGAGACACTGAAGCTTTCTTT. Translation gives CASSPNLQVRDTEAFF.

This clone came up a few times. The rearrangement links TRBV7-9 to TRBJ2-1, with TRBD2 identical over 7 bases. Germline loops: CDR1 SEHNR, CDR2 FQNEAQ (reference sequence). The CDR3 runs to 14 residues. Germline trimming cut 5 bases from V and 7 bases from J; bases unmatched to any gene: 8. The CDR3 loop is CASSPRTRDNEQFF. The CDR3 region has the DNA TGTGCCAGCAGCCCCCGGACTAGGGATAATGAGCAGTTCTTC.